This T cell receptor beta chain was found in a study of vaccination and CD4 T cells after COVID-19. Trimming took 4 bases from V and 4 from J; bases not matched to a gene: 6. This CDR3 has 16 residues. The germline gives CDR1 SGHNT, CDR2 YYREEE (reference sequence). This clonotype showed up just a few times. What it binds is unknown. Sequenced with the Oncomine TCR Beta short-read assay was DNA taken from cultured CD4+ T cells. Each CDR3 protein gets one entry after TCRdb re-called the PCR reads with MiXCR. The sample carries about 25,000 distinct CDR3 sequences, roughly 27% recorded once. As to time point: late sampling 161 to 241 days after vaccination in three convalescent patients. Treatment denoted: approximately 9-day PBMC culture with coronavirus spike peptide pools or control peptides (ViraFEST assay).

The J gene is TRBJ2-2, the V gene TRBV5-4, with 11 bases aligning to TRBD1. The source of this sequence is a human donor who had recovered from COVID-19. The sample in question was CD4+ T cells from blood, cultured in vitro, obtained about 7 months after SARS-CoV-2 vaccination. The CDR3 loop reads CASSARDRGVTGELFF. CDR3 coding DNA: TGTGCCAGCAGCGCCCGGGACAGGGGGGTCACCGGGGAGCTGTTTTTT.